The 30 T cell receptor beta chains below were found in one sample sequenced in a study of blood T cell repertoires in COVID-19. TCRdb's copy holds only in-frame clones and misses some; the assay was immunoSEQ multiplex PCR. This table holds 150,000 to 200,000 clones, 86% found once. What was sequenced was peripheral blood. The source is a woman under 40 with active or convalescent COVID-19.

J is TRBJ2-7 and V is TRBV6-5, with TRBD2 identical over 9 bases. The CDR3 runs to 14 residues. Trimming removed 4 bases from V and 7 bases from J; junction bases left unmatched: 8. In germline, CDR1 is MNHEY, CDR2 SVGAGI. CDR3 DNA sequence: TGTGCCAGCAGTTCAGTAGCGGGAGTAAGGGAGCAGTACTTC. It specifies CASSSVAGVREQYF.

This chain joins TRBV19 and TRBJ1-4; 7 positions match TRBD1. Per the germline V gene, CDR1 is LNHDA and CDR2 is SQIVND (reference sequence). The trim removed 3 bases at V and 5 bases at J, leaving 9 bases unmatched. CDR3 length: 16 amino acids. The CDR3: CASSMGRRQGNEKLFF. Here the CDR3 DNA reads TGTGCCAGTAGTATGGGAAGAAGACAGGGAAATGAAAAACTGTTTTTT.

The chain couples TRBV28 to TRBJ2-7; 7 bases line up with TRBD1. The V and J ends lost 3 bases and 3 bases, in that order; junction bases with no gene match: 11. CDR1 is MDHEN and CDR2 is SYDVKM in the germline V gene. The CDR3 runs 16 residues. The CDR3 here is CASSLVRGQPNYEQYF. The CDR3 region has the DNA TGTGCCAGCAGTTTGGTCCGGGGACAGCCTAACTACGAGCAGTACTTC. The full variable domain, rest sourced from reference TRBV28 and TRBJ2-7, is DVKVTQSSRYLVKRTGEKVFLECVQDMDHENMFWYRQDPGLGLRLIYFSYDVKMKEKGDIPEGYSVSREKKERFSLILESASTNQTSMYLCASSLVRGQPNYEQYFGPGTRLTVT.

This clone has just a few counts. The chain combines TRBV18 with TRBJ1-1, with D uncertain. V lost 6 bases, J lost 7 bases, and 15 bases lay in between. The CDR3 totals 13 residues. Germline V gene data show CDR1 as KGHSH and CDR2 as LQKENI. DNA for the CDR3: TGTGCCAGCTCGGTGGGTACAGCTCGTGAAGCTTTCTTT. Protein sequence: CASSVGTAREAFF.

J is TRBJ2-3 and V is TRBV5-4; the match to TRBD1 covers 7 bases. The germline V gene encodes CDR1 SGHNT and CDR2 YYREEE (reference sequence). The CDR3 sequence is 15 residues long. Germline trimming cut 4 bases from V and 0 bases from J; bases unmatched to any gene: 5. The CDR3 DNA is TGTGCCAGCAGCGCCACAGGGGCTAGCACAGATACGCAGTATTTT. It codes for CASSATGASTDTQYF.

The rearrangement joins TRBV27 to TRBJ1-1; D is perhaps TRBD1 (5 bases). V was cut by 0 bases and J by 2 bases, with 10 bases left in between. From germline, CDR1 is MNHEY and CDR2 SMNVEV (reference sequence). The CDR3 runs 15 residues. The CDR3 region has the DNA TGTGCCAGCAGTTTATCGATAGGGGTTAACACTGAAGCTTTCTTT. Protein: CASSLSIGVNTEAFF.

This chain connects TRBV12-3 or TRBV12-4 to TRBJ1-4; D gene uncertain. The V and J ends lost 2 bases and 8 bases respectively, with 6 bases between them. This CDR3 is 12 amino acids long. The CDR3 DNA follows: TGTGCCAGCAGTTTAACCGAGGAAAAACTGTTTTTT. As protein: CASSLTEEKLFF.

This clone was seen only a few times. The chain has TRBV7-2 and TRBJ1-3; D might be TRBD1 (6 bases). CDR3 length: 14 amino acids. CDR1 and CDR2 (germline): SGHTA, FQGNSA. Trimming took off 5 bases at V and 1 base at J, with 9 bases between the two ends. CDR3 coding DNA: TGTGCCAGCAGCGCCGACAGGTCTGGAAACACCATATATTTT. The encoded protein is CASSADRSGNTIYF.

This clone has more than one count but fewer than ten. The chain carries TRBV2 and TRBJ1-2; 7 positions agree with TRBD1. The germline CDR1 and CDR2 sequences are SNHLY and FYNNEI. Losses at the gene ends were 3 bases for V and 10 bases for J; bases not matched to a gene: 8. The CDR3 runs to 13 residues. The CDR3 sequence: CASSEAAGGDYTF. DNA of the CDR3: TGTGCCAGCAGTGAGGCGGCAGGGGGTGACTACACCTTC.

The genes are TRBV11-3 and TRBJ1-3, with 7 bases identical to TRBD1. Germline trimming cut 1 base from V and 0 bases from J; bases unmatched to any gene: 9. CDR1 and CDR2 (germline): SGHNT, YENEEA. This CDR3 region has 18 residues. CDR3 residues: CASSLGWAGQSSGNTIYF. The CDR3, as DNA: TGTGCCAGCAGCTTAGGCTGGGCGGGACAGAGCTCTGGAAACACCATATATTTT. The full variable domain, its missing parts supplied by reference TRBV11-3 and TRBJ1-3, is EAGVVQSPRYKIIEKKQPVAFWCNPISGHNTLYWYLQNLGQGPELLIRYENEEAVDDSQLPKDRFSAERLKGVDSTLKIQPAELGDSAVYLCASSLGWAGQSSGNTIYFGEGSWLTVV.

The genes are TRBV2 and TRBJ1-3; D gene uncertain. CDR3 size: 13 residues. V was shortened by 6 bases and J by 0 bases, with 6 bases between the two germline ends. Germline V CDR1 and CDR2: SNHLY, FYNNEI. CDR3 coding DNA: TGTGCCAGCAGACCGAGCTCTGGAAACACCATATATTTT. Translated: CASRPSSGNTIYF.

V usage is TRBV2 and J usage is TRBJ2-3; D might be TRBD2 (6 bases). The germline V gene encodes CDR1 SNHLY and CDR2 FYNNEI. The CDR3 covers 14 residues. V lost 3 bases and J lost 5, with 12 bases in between. The CDR3 here is CASSDPGLRDTQYF. The CDR3 bases are TGTGCCAGCAGTGACCCGGGACTCCGAGATACGCAGTATTTT.

The count of this clone is one. The chain is built from TRBV10-3 and TRBJ1-2; D is perhaps TRBD1 (5 bases). CDR3 length: 13 residues. V was trimmed by 2 bases and J by 8 bases, leaving 12 bases between them. Germline V gives CDR1 ENHRY, CDR2 SYGVKD. CDR3 loop: CAISEDSVWGYTF. The CDR3 nucleotides read TGTGCCATCAGTGAGGACAGCGTCTGGGGCTACACCTTC.

The CDR3 loop reads CASRGWGNGGNEKLFF. DNA of the CDR3: TGTGCCAGTAGAGGGTGGGGCAACGGGGGTAACGAAAAACTGTTTTTT. The rearrangement links TRBV19 to TRBJ1-4, with D possibly matching TRBD1 (5 bases). V gave up 6 bases and J gave up 8 bases, with 22 bases separating them. This CDR3 has 16 amino acids. CDR1 is LNHDA and CDR2 is SQIVND in the germline V gene (reference sequence).

The chain employs TRBV13 and TRBJ2-7; 12 nucleotides match TRBD1. The V segment lost 1 base and the J segment 6 bases; nucleotides outside the gene matches: 4. CDR3 length equals 15 residues. The germline CDR1 and CDR2 sequences are PRHDT and FYEKMQ (reference sequence). The CDR3 region has the DNA TGTGCCAGCAGCTTAGTGGGACAGGGGGCCGTCGAGCAGTACTTC. It specifies CASSLVGQGAVEQYF.

The chain employs TRBV28 and TRBJ2-4, with TRBD2 matching 12 bases. The CDR3 runs to 15 residues. Trimming removed 6 bases from V and 9 bases from J; junction bases left unmatched: 9. Germline V gene sequence: CDR1 MDHEN, CDR2 SYDVKM. For the CDR3, the DNA is TGTGCCAGCAGCTACCCAACTAGCGGGAGGCTCATTCAGTACTTC. Amino acids: CASSYPTSGRLIQYF.

This chain joins TRBV19 and TRBJ1-1; D is possibly TRBD1 (6 bases). This CDR3 is built from 13 residues. V gave up 5 bases and J gave up 6 bases, with 13 bases separating them. Germline loops: CDR1 LNHDA, CDR2 SQIVND (reference sequence). CDR3 sequence reads: CASSLGGGSEAFF. The CDR3 coding sequence is TGTGCCAGTAGTCTAGGGGGGGGCTCTGAAGCTTTCTTT.

This clone was recorded once. CDR3 loop: CASSRDRVYGYTF. For the CDR3, the DNA is TGTGCCAGCAGCCGGGACAGGGTTTATGGCTACACCTTC. The chain carries TRBV3-1 (or the pseudogene TRBV3-2) and TRBJ1-2; 9 bases map to TRBD1. Germline CDR1 reads LGHDT; CDR2 reads YNNKEL (reference sequence). Trimming removed 4 bases from V and 5 bases from J; junction bases left unmatched: 2. The CDR3 totals 13 residues.

The rearrangement uses TRBV6-5 and TRBJ1-1; D is uncertain. The germline V gene has CDR1 MNHEY and CDR2 SVGAGI. CDR3 size: 15 residues. Deletions cut 0 bases from V and 0 bases from J, with 8 bases between. This CDR3 reads CASSYSPGMNTEAFF. For the CDR3, the DNA is TGTGCCAGCAGTTACTCACCGGGAATGAACACTGAAGCTTTCTTT.

J is TRBJ2-5 and V is TRBV27; D perhaps matches TRBD1 (6 bases). CDR3 length equals 15 residues. Trimming took 4 bases from V and 2 from J, leaving 14 bases between them. CDR1 and CDR2 (germline): MNHEY, SMNVEV (reference sequence). CDR3 sequence reads: CASSYPGTPQETQYF. The DNA for the CDR3 is TGTGCCAGCAGTTACCCCGGGACACCGCAAGAGACCCAGTACTTC.

V gene TRBV18 combines with J gene TRBJ1-5; possibly TRBD1 for D (5 bases). Germline assignment: CDR1 KGHSH and CDR2 LQKENI. The CDR3 has 16 amino acids. With 3 bases removed from V and 3 bases from J, the gap between germline ends came to 15 bases. CDR3 residues: CASSPRIGGDNQPQHF. The CDR3 DNA reads as TGTGCCAGCTCACCCCGCATAGGAGGGGACAATCAGCCCCAGCATTTT.

V gene TRBV5-1 combines with J gene TRBJ1-6, with D perhaps TRBD1 (6 bases). Germline V gives CDR1 SGHRS, CDR2 YFSETQ. V dropped 5 bases and J dropped 4 bases, with 13 bases sitting between them. The CDR3 has 15 amino acids. CDR3 coding DNA: TGCGCCAGCAGTAGGGGGGGACGGTATAATTCACCCCTCCACTTT. It translates to CASSRGGRYNSPLHF.

This clone was detected a few times. V usage is TRBV27 and J usage is TRBJ2-1, with 8 bases that match TRBD1. The CDR3 is made up of 17 amino acids. With 1 base clipped from V and 3 bases from J, the junction kept 8 bases outside the gene matches. The V gene's germline CDR1 is MNHEY and CDR2 SMNVEV (reference sequence). CDR3 loop: CASSLYPPGQVYNEQFF. CDR3 nucleotides: TGTGCCAGCAGTTTATATCCACCGGGACAGGTCTACAATGAGCAGTTCTTC.

The chain employs TRBV28 and TRBJ2-7; D is ambiguous. V gave up 6 bases and J gave up 3 bases, with 9 bases separating them. The CDR3 is 12 amino acids. Per the germline V gene, CDR1 is MDHEN and CDR2 is SYDVKM. CDR3 sequence reads: CASRPNLYEQYF. The CDR3 DNA reads as TGTGCCAGCAGACCTAACCTCTACGAGCAGTACTTC.

In its sample, this clone was seen once. The rearrangement uses TRBV7-9 and TRBJ2-7, with D uncertain. CDR1 is SEHNR, CDR2 FQNEAQ, per germline (reference sequence). The V end was cut by 2 bases, the J end by 2 bases, with 10 bases between. This CDR3 region has 14 residues. The CDR3 sequence: CASSLNSRTYEQYF. For the CDR3, the DNA is TGTGCCAGCAGCTTAAACAGCCGAACCTACGAGCAGTACTTC.

In this sample, this clone turned up once. This chain links TRBV15 with TRBJ1-5; maybe TRBD1 (5 bases). The CDR3 runs 15 residues. Germline loops: CDR1 LNHNV, CDR2 YYDKDF (reference sequence). V lost 4 bases to trimming and J lost 4 bases, with 14 bases between them. The CDR3 DNA reads TGTGCCACCAGCAAGGGGAGGGCAGCTAATCAGCCCCAGCATTTT. The encoded protein is CATSKGRAANQPQHF.

The V and J genes are TRBV5-8 and TRBJ2-7, with 9 bases aligning to TRBD2. CDR1 is SGHTS and CDR2 is YDEGEE in the germline V gene. The CDR3 runs 15 residues. With 0 bases clipped from V and 2 bases from J, the junction kept 3 bases outside the gene matches. The CDR3 sequence: CASSLDAGGPYEQYF. CDR3 nucleotide sequence: TGTGCCAGCAGCTTGGATGCGGGAGGGCCCTACGAGCAGTACTTC.

The genes are TRBV7-9 and TRBJ2-5; 7 nucleotides align to TRBD2. The CDR3 length is 14 residues. Per the germline V gene, CDR1 is SEHNR and CDR2 is FQNEAQ (reference sequence). V was pared by 6 bases and J by 5 bases, with 9 bases of the junction left unmatched. In DNA, the CDR3 is TGTGCCAGCAGTTGGGCGGGAGTCCCCGAGACCCAGTACTTC. It is translated as CASSWAGVPETQYF.

This sequence joins TRBV10-3 and TRBJ2-7; D perhaps matches TRBD2 (6 bases). V lost 8 bases to trimming and J lost 4 bases, with 27 bases between them. The CDR3 covers 17 residues. Germline V gene data show CDR1 as ENHRY and CDR2 as SYGVKD. In DNA form, the CDR3 reads TGTGCCATCGCGTCTAGTTCTTCGCGGGGCAATTTGTACGAGCAGTACTTC. It codes for CAIASSSSRGNLYEQYF.

The chain joins TRBV28 to TRBJ1-4; D not certain. The CDR3 runs 13 residues. V was pared by 8 bases and J by 10 bases, with 17 bases between. The germline V gene has CDR1 MDHEN and CDR2 SYDVKM. The CDR3 loop is CASRRVRQGKLFF. CDR3 bases: TGTGCCAGCCGCCGGGTCCGCCAAGGAAAACTGTTTTTT.